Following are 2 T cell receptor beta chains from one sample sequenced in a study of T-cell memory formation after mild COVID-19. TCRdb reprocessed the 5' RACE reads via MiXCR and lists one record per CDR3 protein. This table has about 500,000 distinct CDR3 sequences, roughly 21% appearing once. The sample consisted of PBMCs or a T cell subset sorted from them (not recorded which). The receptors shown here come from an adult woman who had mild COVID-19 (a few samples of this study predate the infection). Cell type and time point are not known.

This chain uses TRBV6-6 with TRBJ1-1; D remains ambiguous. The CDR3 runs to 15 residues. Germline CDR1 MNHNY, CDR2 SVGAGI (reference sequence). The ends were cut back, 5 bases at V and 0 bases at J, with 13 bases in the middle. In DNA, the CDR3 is TGTGCCAGCAGTCAACTCAGAACCTTGAACACTGAAGCTTTCTTT. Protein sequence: CASSQLRTLNTEAFF.

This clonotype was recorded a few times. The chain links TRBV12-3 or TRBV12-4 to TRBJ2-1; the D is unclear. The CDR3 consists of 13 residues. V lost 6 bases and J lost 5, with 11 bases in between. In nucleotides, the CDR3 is TGTGCCAGCAGGAAAGGGCCGAACAATGAGCAGTTCTTC. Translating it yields CASRKGPNNEQFF.